The clone carrying this TCR beta chain was seen only a few times. The antigen is unknown. Germline and genes: mouse. The CDR3 goes on 4 residues after the read ends, and that part is filled in from the germline J gene. The CDR3 loop spans 14 amino acids. The germline V gene encodes CDR1 NNHNN and CDR2 SYGAGS (reference sequence). Trimming at V came to 1 base and at J to 3 bases, leaving 3 bases not matched to a gene. Isolated RNA was reverse transcribed into cDNA used as the sequencing template. Assay used: immunoSEQ multiplex PCR; TCRdb lists only in-frame clones, some missing. In total the sample includes about 270,000 clones, none of them seen once. This entry comes from a study of CD8+ T cells in alopecia areata. General study results and limits: Clonality exceeded that of normal scalp in lesional scalp, most notably in alopecia totalis/universalis.

Combined cutaneous lymph node cells underwent sorting by CD4, CD8alpha, NKG2D, NKG2ACE and additional markers. The sequence derives from a C3H/HeJ mouse with alopecia areata. These mice share the MHC haplotype H2-k. Sequenced input: CD4+ T cells sorted from a lymph node. This chain uses TRBV13-2 with TRBJ1-1; 7 nucleotides match TRBD1. The part of the CDR3 DNA that was read is TGTGCCAGCGGTGATCGGCAGGGGGACACA. Protein: CASGDRQGDT. The full CDR3 reads CASGDRQGDTEVFF.